This T cell receptor beta chain was obtained from a study of blood T cell repertoires in COVID-19. In the authors' methods: Amplification of reference gene primers was used by the study to estimate nucleated cell counts. Data came from immunoSEQ multiplex PCR; TCRdb stores just in-frame clones and leaves some out. V and J calls and clone size are given by that table; D and trimming were obtained from the DNA. Of 120,000 or so clones detected, around 83% appear once; the ten largest clones hold 5.5% to 6%. Germline CDR1 reads MNHNS; CDR2 reads SASEGT. J lost 3 bases, V lost 1 base, and 9 bases had no gene match. The CDR3 covers 17 residues.

The gene calls are TRBV6-1 and TRBJ1-5; the match to TRBD1 covers 7 bases. This receptor was taken from a man older than 75 with active or convalescent COVID-19. Input material: peripheral blood. The DNA for the CDR3 is TGTGCCAGCAGTGAAGACCGGGACAGAAAAATCAATCAGCCCCAGCATTTT. This sequence encodes CASSEDRDRKINQPQHF.